A selection of T cell receptor beta chains follows, all from one sample in a study of T-cell memory formation after mild COVID-19. TCRdb reanalysed the 5' RACE reads using MiXCR and keeps one entry per CDR3 protein. The sample holds about 350,000 distinct CDR3 sequences, around 28% seen once. The specimen sequenced was PBMCs or a T cell subset sorted from them (not recorded which). The receptors stem from an adult woman who had mild COVID-19 (a few samples of this study predate the infection). Cell type and time point are not known. CDR3s include the opening cysteine and the closing phenylalanine or tryptophan. D genes are given only for firm matches. Rows may omit the clone size; those that give it use once, few, many or a size class.

clone_size: few
d_call: TRBD1
j_call: TRBJ1-5
v_call: TRBV4-2
cdr3_nt: TGTGCCAGCAGCCAAGGCAGAGGACAGGGGGGCAATCAGCCCCAGCATTTT
cdr3_aa: CASSQGRGQGGNQPQHF

clone_size: NA
d_call: TRBD2
j_call: TRBJ2-5
v_call: TRBV7-2
cdr3_nt: TGTGCCAGCAGCTTGACTAGCGGGTGGGATACCCAGTACTTC
cdr3_aa: CASSLTSGWDTQYF

clone_size: NA
d_call: NA
j_call: TRBJ1-1
v_call: TRBV7-9
cdr3_nt: TGTGCCAGCAGCCCTACCGGGACACCTAACACTGAAGCTTTCTTT
cdr3_aa: CASSPTGTPNTEAFF

clone_size: few
d_call: TRBD2
j_call: TRBJ2-3
v_call: TRBV29-1
cdr3_nt: TGCAGCGTTGGGACTAGTTATAGCACAGATACGCAGTATTTT
cdr3_aa: CSVGTSYSTDTQYF

clone_size: NA
d_call: NA
j_call: TRBJ2-6
v_call: TRBV5-6
cdr3_nt: TGTGCCAGCAGCTTGGGTCTCGCAGGGGCCGACTCTGGGGCCAACGTCCTGACTTTC
cdr3_aa: CASSLGLAGADSGANVLTF

clone_size: NA
d_call: NA
j_call: TRBJ1-4
v_call: TRBV15
cdr3_nt: TGTGCCACCAGCAGAAAATCCATACTGGCGACTAATGAAAAACTGTTTTTT
cdr3_aa: CATSRKSILATNEKLFF

clone_size: NA
d_call: NA
j_call: TRBJ1-1
v_call: TRBV5-1
cdr3_nt: TGCGCCAGCAGCTTGACAAACGGGGGCACTGAAGCTTTCTTT
cdr3_aa: CASSLTNGGTEAFF

clone_size: few
d_call: NA
j_call: TRBJ2-7
v_call: TRBV4-1
cdr3_nt: TGCGCCAGCAGCCAAGCCAGTTCCTACGAGCAGTACTTC
cdr3_aa: CASSQASSYEQYF

clone_size: few
d_call: TRBD1
j_call: TRBJ1-1
v_call: TRBV5-1
cdr3_nt: TGCGCCAGCAGCTATGACAGGGCCCAGATGAACACTGAAGCTTTCTTT
cdr3_aa: CASSYDRAQMNTEAFF

clone_size: few
d_call: NA
j_call: TRBJ2-3
v_call: TRBV7-6
cdr3_nt: TGTGCCAGCAGCCGACTTATGCTCACAGATACGCAGTATTTT
cdr3_aa: CASSRLMLTDTQYF

clone_size: many
d_call: TRBD1
j_call: TRBJ2-1
v_call: TRBV24-1
cdr3_nt: TGTGCCACCAGCCGATGGACAGGGTTATACAATGAGCAGTTCTTC
cdr3_aa: CATSRWTGLYNEQFF

clone_size: NA
d_call: TRBD1
j_call: TRBJ2-1
v_call: TRBV10-3
cdr3_nt: TGTGCCATCAGTAGGGACAGCACCTACAATGAGCAGTTCTTC
cdr3_aa: CAISRDSTYNEQFF

clone_size: few
d_call: NA
j_call: TRBJ2-3
v_call: TRBV5-1
cdr3_nt: TGCGCCAGCAGCTTCCAGGGGGGCGATACGCAGTATTTT
cdr3_aa: CASSFQGGDTQYF

clone_size: NA
d_call: NA
j_call: TRBJ1-1
v_call: TRBV7-2
cdr3_nt: TGTGCCAGCAGCTTAGGAGGGGAGAACACTGAAGCTTTCTTT
cdr3_aa: CASSLGGENTEAFF

clone_size: NA
d_call: TRBD2
j_call: TRBJ2-7
v_call: TRBV5-6
cdr3_nt: TGTGCCAGCAGCTTGTGGGCGGGAGGGACCTACGAGCAGTACTTC
cdr3_aa: CASSLWAGGTYEQYF

clone_size: few
d_call: TRBD2
j_call: TRBJ2-1
v_call: TRBV12-3/TRBV12-4
cdr3_nt: TGTGCCACCGGGGGGAGGGCCAACAATGAGCAGTTCTTC
cdr3_aa: CATGGRANNEQFF

clone_size: few
d_call: TRBD2
j_call: TRBJ2-1
v_call: TRBV20-1
cdr3_nt: TGCAGTGCTCCCGGGGTAGCGGGTAGCTCCTACAATGAGCAGTTCTTC
cdr3_aa: CSAPGVAGSSYNEQFF

clone_size: NA
d_call: NA
j_call: TRBJ1-2
v_call: TRBV12-3/TRBV12-4
cdr3_nt: TGTGCCAGCACCTTGGGGGATGGCTACACCTTC
cdr3_aa: CASTLGDGYTF

clone_size: NA
d_call: TRBD2
j_call: TRBJ2-1
v_call: TRBV5-1
cdr3_nt: TGCGCCAGCTTGGCCCCCCTAGCGGGGGGTTACAATGAGCAGTTCTTC
cdr3_aa: CASLAPLAGGYNEQFF

clone_size: NA
d_call: NA
j_call: TRBJ2-1
v_call: TRBV2
cdr3_nt: TGTGCCAGCAGTGGGGGGAGCGGCGAGCAGTTCTTC
cdr3_aa: CASSGGSGEQFF

clone_size: NA
d_call: NA
j_call: TRBJ2-5
v_call: TRBV7-7
cdr3_nt: TGTGCTAGCAGCTCCGGCGAGCTAGCGCCTCAAGAGACCCAGTACTTC
cdr3_aa: CASSSGELAPQETQYF

clone_size: few
d_call: NA
j_call: TRBJ2-3
v_call: TRBV6-1
cdr3_nt: TGTGCCAGCAGTGTCACACTGAGCGCCGATACGCAGTATTTT
cdr3_aa: CASSVTLSADTQYF

clone_size: NA
d_call: TRBD2
j_call: TRBJ2-1
v_call: TRBV20-1
cdr3_nt: TGCAGTGCCACGAAGCGGGAGGGCCGGAGTGAGCAGTTCTTC
cdr3_aa: CSATKREGRSEQFF

clone_size: NA
d_call: NA
j_call: TRBJ1-5
v_call: TRBV20-1
cdr3_nt: TGCAGTGCTAGAGACGTTACAGGGAGCAATCAGCCCCAGCATTTT
cdr3_aa: CSARDVTGSNQPQHF

clone_size: NA
d_call: NA
j_call: TRBJ1-1
v_call: TRBV20-1
cdr3_nt: TGCAGTGCTAGCGCCACTTGGAACACTGAAGCTTTCTTT
cdr3_aa: CSASATWNTEAFF

clone_size: once
d_call: NA
j_call: TRBJ1-2
v_call: TRBV6-2/TRBV6-3
cdr3_nt: TGTGCCAGCACCCCGGGAGGGATCGACTATGGCTACACCTTC
cdr3_aa: CASTPGGIDYGYTF

clone_size: many
d_call: NA
j_call: TRBJ2-5
v_call: TRBV7-2
cdr3_nt: TGTGCCAGCAGCCCATGGGGGCAGGGAGAGACCCAGTACTTC
cdr3_aa: CASSPWGQGETQYF

clone_size: few
d_call: TRBD1
j_call: TRBJ1-2
v_call: TRBV4-1
cdr3_nt: TGCGCCAGCAGCCACACCACAGGGGCCGACTATGGCTACACCTTC
cdr3_aa: CASSHTTGADYGYTF

clone_size: few
d_call: TRBD2
j_call: TRBJ2-1
v_call: TRBV5-1
cdr3_nt: TGCGCCAGCAGCTACGCCGGGACTAGCGGTTACAATGAGCAGTTCTTC
cdr3_aa: CASSYAGTSGYNEQFF

clone_size: few
d_call: TRBD1
j_call: TRBJ1-2
v_call: TRBV7-2
cdr3_nt: TGTGCCAGCAGCCGAGGACAGGGAATTACCTATGGCTACACCTTC
cdr3_aa: CASSRGQGITYGYTF

clone_size: NA
d_call: TRBD2
j_call: TRBJ2-7
v_call: TRBV6-5
cdr3_nt: TGTGCCAGCAGGGCGGGAGGACTACCCTACGAGCAGTACTTC
cdr3_aa: CASRAGGLPYEQYF

clone_size: NA
d_call: NA
j_call: TRBJ1-6
v_call: TRBV19
cdr3_nt: TGTGCCAGTAAGAGGGACCGGGACACAAATTCACCCCTCCACTTT
cdr3_aa: CASKRDRDTNSPLHF

clone_size: few
d_call: NA
j_call: TRBJ2-6
v_call: TRBV29-1
cdr3_nt: TGCAGCGTATCGTCAGGGGCCAACGTCCTGACTTTC
cdr3_aa: CSVSSGANVLTF

clone_size: NA
d_call: TRBD1
j_call: TRBJ1-5
v_call: TRBV12-3/TRBV12-4
cdr3_nt: TGTGCCAGCAGGGCAAACAGGGGGATCCTCAATCAGCCCCAGCATTTT
cdr3_aa: CASRANRGILNQPQHF

clone_size: few
d_call: NA
j_call: TRBJ2-1
v_call: TRBV29-1
cdr3_nt: TGCAGCGTTGAGGCAGTACCCTACAATGAGCAGTTCTTC
cdr3_aa: CSVEAVPYNEQFF

clone_size: few
d_call: TRBD2
j_call: TRBJ2-2
v_call: TRBV7-2
cdr3_nt: TGTGCCAGCAGCCCGACCGGGACTAGCGGGAATCTCAACACCGGGGAGCTGTTTTTT
cdr3_aa: CASSPTGTSGNLNTGELFF

clone_size: once
d_call: TRBD1
j_call: TRBJ2-7
v_call: TRBV4-3
cdr3_nt: TGCGCCAGCAGCCACAACAGGGGGTTCGAGCAGTACTTC
cdr3_aa: CASSHNRGFEQYF

clone_size: few
d_call: NA
j_call: TRBJ2-3
v_call: TRBV4-1
cdr3_nt: TGCGCCAGCAGCCAGGGGGACTTAGATACGCAGTATTTT
cdr3_aa: CASSQGDLDTQYF

clone_size: NA
d_call: NA
j_call: TRBJ1-1
v_call: TRBV3-1
cdr3_nt: TGTGCCAGCAGCCAAGGGACGGTGAACACTGAAGCTTTCTTT
cdr3_aa: CASSQGTVNTEAFF

clone_size: few
d_call: TRBD1
j_call: TRBJ2-7
v_call: TRBV7-9
cdr3_nt: TGTGCCAGCAGCTCCAACCGGGACAGATACGAGCAGTACTTC
cdr3_aa: CASSSNRDRYEQYF

clone_size: NA
d_call: NA
j_call: TRBJ1-1
v_call: TRBV30
cdr3_nt: TGTGCCTGGAGTTCGACAGGAACCAACACTGAAGCTTTCTTT
cdr3_aa: CAWSSTGTNTEAFF

clone_size: NA
d_call: TRBD2
j_call: TRBJ2-1
v_call: TRBV24-1
cdr3_nt: TGTGCCACCAGTGATACCGGGACTAGGGACTACAATGAGCAGTTCTTC
cdr3_aa: CATSDTGTRDYNEQFF

clone_size: NA
d_call: NA
j_call: TRBJ2-6
v_call: TRBV29-1
cdr3_nt: TGCAGCGTTCGGGACACGATCACTGCCTCTGGGGCCAACGTCCTGACTTTC
cdr3_aa: CSVRDTITASGANVLTF

clone_size: NA
d_call: NA
j_call: TRBJ1-1
v_call: TRBV7-6
cdr3_nt: TGTGCCAGCAGCTCGAGGGGTGGGAACACTGAAGCTTTCTTT
cdr3_aa: CASSSRGGNTEAFF

clone_size: NA
d_call: NA
j_call: TRBJ1-1
v_call: TRBV10-3
cdr3_nt: TGTGCCATCAGGAAGGGAACTAGCATGAACACTGAAGCTTTCTTT
cdr3_aa: CAIRKGTSMNTEAFF